The present T cell receptor beta chain was sequenced within a study of CD8 T cells in ankylosing spondylitis. Findings of the study overall: Previously reported in reactive arthritis synovial fluid and blood were some of the motif variants.

Germline V CDR1 and CDR2: SGHRS, YFSETQ. J was trimmed by 3 bases and V by 4 bases; bases with no gene match: 5. CDR3 length: 14 amino acids. TCRdb itself ran the 5' RACE reads through MiXCR, one entry per CDR3 protein. The sample lists 220,000 or so distinct CDR3 sequences; 10% were seen once. Notes on this clonotype: Its matching antigen is unknown.

The specimen sequenced was blood, either unsorted or a sorted T cell fraction (not recorded which). The J gene is TRBJ2-5, the V gene TRBV5-1, with 8 positions matching TRBD1. This TCR was sampled from a male donor with ankylosing spondylitis or in good health (not recorded which). In DNA, the CDR3 is TGCGCCAGCAGCGCGGACAGGGTTGAAGAGACCCAGTACTTC. Residues: CASSADRVEETQYF.